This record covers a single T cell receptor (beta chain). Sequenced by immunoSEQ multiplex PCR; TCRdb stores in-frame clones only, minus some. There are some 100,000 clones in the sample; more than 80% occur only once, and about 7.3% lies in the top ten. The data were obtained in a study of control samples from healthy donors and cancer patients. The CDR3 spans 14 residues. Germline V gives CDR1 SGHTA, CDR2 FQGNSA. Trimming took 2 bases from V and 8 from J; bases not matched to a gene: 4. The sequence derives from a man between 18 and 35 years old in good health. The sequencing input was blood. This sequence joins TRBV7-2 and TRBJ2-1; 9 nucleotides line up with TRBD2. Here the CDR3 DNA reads TGTGCCAGCAGCTTACTAGCGGGAATTGATGAGCAGTTCTTC. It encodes CASSLLAGIDEQFF.